The 3 T cell receptor beta chains reported below all come from one sample, sequenced in a study of CD8 T cells in Susac syndrome (dated by TCRdb to about 2019). Libraries were prepared through the immunoSEQ multiplex PCR assay. RNA was extracted with the RNeasy kit and roughly 0.45 to 1 ug was reverse transcribed using random hexamers. Using fastp trimming at Q25 and MiXCR clonotype assembly, TCRdb reanalyzed the public sequencing data and kept in-frame beta chains. For every CDR3 protein sequence, its rows merge into one entry that carries the most common genes and DNA. Here the sample has 170,000 or so distinct CDR3 sequences; about 96% occur a single time. The ten biggest clones cover roughly 0.12% of the sample. The source material was CD4+ T cells from PBMCs. All receptors come from a human donor with Susac syndrome.

The V call is TRBV7-2, the J call TRBJ1-5, with D tentatively TRBD1 (6 bases). The CDR3 sequence is 14 residues long. Germline V gene sequence: CDR1 SGHTA, CDR2 FQGNSA. V shed 5 bases and J shed 5 bases, with 13 bases lying between them. The CDR3 nucleotides are TGTGCCAGCAGCCCTAGAAGGGGGGATCAGCCCCAGCATTTT. Protein: CASSPRRGDQPQHF.

V gene TRBV18 combines with J gene TRBJ1-5; D is undetermined. V was cut by 3 bases and J by 5 bases, with 14 bases left in between. This CDR3 is 15 amino acids long. Germline CDR1 KGHSH, CDR2 LQKENI. For the CDR3, the DNA is TGTGCCAGCTCACCGACGCGGGGAAGGGATCAGCCCCAGCATTTT. Translated: CASSPTRGRDQPQHF.

The chain has TRBV20-1 and TRBJ2-1; no definite D call. The V end was cut by 5 bases, the J end by 9 bases, with 8 bases between. The CDR3 is 10 amino acids. Germline V gene data show CDR1 as DFQATT and CDR2 as SNEGSKA (reference sequence). The CDR3 DNA reads as TGCAGTGCTGGGCGTATTGAGCAGTTCTTC. This gives the protein CSAGRIEQFF.